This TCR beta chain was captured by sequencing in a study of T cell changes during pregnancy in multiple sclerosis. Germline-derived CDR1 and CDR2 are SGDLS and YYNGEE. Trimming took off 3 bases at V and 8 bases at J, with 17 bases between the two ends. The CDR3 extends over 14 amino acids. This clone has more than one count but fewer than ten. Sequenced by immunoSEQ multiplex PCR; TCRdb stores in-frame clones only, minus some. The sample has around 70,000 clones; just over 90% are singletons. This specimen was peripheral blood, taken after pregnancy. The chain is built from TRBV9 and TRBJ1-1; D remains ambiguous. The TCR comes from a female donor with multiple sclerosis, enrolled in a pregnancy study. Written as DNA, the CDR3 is TGTGCCAGCAGCGCCGGATTCAGAGGACTCGAAGCTTTCTTT. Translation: CASSAGFRGLEAFF.